This TCR beta chain originates from a study of blood T cells in healthy people across ages. V lost 4 bases to trimming and J lost 1 base; unmatched junction nucleotides: 4. The V gene's germline CDR1 is SEHNR and CDR2 FQNEAQ (reference sequence). The CDR3 is 15 amino acids. Then a second PCR, running roughly 7 to 11 cycles, was carried out with a sample-barcoded 5' primer and a J-beta primer mix. TCRdb fed the 5' RACE reads into MiXCR, producing one record per CDR3 protein. The sample carries about 670,000 distinct CDR3 sequences, around two fifths recorded once. The chain combines TRBV7-9 with TRBJ2-1, with 7 bases matching TRBD1. Input material: blood. The TCR comes from an elderly man in good health. The CDR3 loop is CASSYRQGSYNEQFF. In DNA form, the CDR3 reads TGTGCCAGCAGCTACCGACAGGGTTCCTACAATGAGCAGTTCTTC.